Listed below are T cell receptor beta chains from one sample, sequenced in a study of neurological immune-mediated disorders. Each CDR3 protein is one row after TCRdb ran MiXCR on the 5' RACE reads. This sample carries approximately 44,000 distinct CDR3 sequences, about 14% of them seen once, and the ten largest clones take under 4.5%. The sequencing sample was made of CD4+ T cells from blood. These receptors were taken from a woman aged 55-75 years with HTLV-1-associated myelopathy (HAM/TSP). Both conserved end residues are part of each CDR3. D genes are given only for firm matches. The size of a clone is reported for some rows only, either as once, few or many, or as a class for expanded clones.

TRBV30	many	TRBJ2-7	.	TGTGCCTGGAGTGTAGGGGGGAAGCAGTACTTC	CAWSVGGKQYF
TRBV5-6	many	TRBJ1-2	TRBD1	TGTGCCAGCAGCTTCAGGGGACAGGGGCACTATGGCTACACCTTC	CASSFRGQGHYGYTF
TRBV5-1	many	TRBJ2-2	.	TGCGCCAGCAGCTTGAGCGGAGCTAACACCGGGGAGCTGTTTTTT	CASSLSGANTGELFF
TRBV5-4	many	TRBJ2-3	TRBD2	TGTGCCAGCAGCTTGGCCCTTGGGCGGGGGGGCGTAGATACGCAGTATTTT	CASSLALGRGGVDTQYF
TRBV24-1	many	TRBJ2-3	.	TGTGCCACCAGTGTAGGTACAGATACGCAGTATTTT	CATSVGTDTQYF
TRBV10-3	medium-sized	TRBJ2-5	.	TGTGCCATCAGTGAGTCTGGGCAGGGCCGGTACCAAGAGACCCAGTACTTC	CAISESGQGRYQETQYF
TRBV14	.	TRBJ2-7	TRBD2	TGTGACAGCAGCCAGCAGCGGGGGTTTTACGAGCAGTACTTC	CDSSQQRGFYEQYF
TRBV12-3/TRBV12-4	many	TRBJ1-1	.	TGTGCCAGCAGCCTAATGAACACTGAAGCTTTCTTT	CASSLMNTEAFF
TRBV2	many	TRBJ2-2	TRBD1	TGTGCCAGCAGTACGGACAGGGGGCGCGGGGAGCTGTTTTTT	CASSTDRGRGELFF
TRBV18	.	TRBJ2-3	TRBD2	TGTGCCAGCTCAGTCCGACTAGCTGGGGGTGTGGATACGCAGTATTTT	CASSVRLAGGVDTQYF
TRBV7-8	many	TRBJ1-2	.	TGTGCCAGCAGCTTGGCGGGCACTAACTATGGCTACACCTTC	CASSLAGTNYGYTF
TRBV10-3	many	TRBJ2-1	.	TGTGCCATCAGTGCGGGGGGCGCCAGATCTTCCTACAATGAGCAGTTCTTC	CAISAGGARSSYNEQFF
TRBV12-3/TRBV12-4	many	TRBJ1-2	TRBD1	TGTGCCAGCAGTTTAGAGAGGACAGGCCTCTATGGCTACACCTTC	CASSLERTGLYGYTF
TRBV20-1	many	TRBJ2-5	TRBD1	TGCAGTGCTAGAGTTCGCAGGGCAGGGGGGACCCAGTACTTC	CSARVRRAGGTQYF
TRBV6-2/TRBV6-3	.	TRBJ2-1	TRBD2	TGTGCCAGCAATAGCTGGGGACTAGCGACCCCGCATGAGCAGTTATTC	CASNSWGLATPHEQLF
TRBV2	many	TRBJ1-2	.	TGTGCCAGCGGAACCTATGGCTACACCTTC	CASGTYGYTF
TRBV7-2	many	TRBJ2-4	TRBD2	TGTGCCAGCAGCGCCAGGACTAGCGGGGGCGTGGGGGCCAAAAACATTCAGTACTTC	CASSARTSGGVGAKNIQYF
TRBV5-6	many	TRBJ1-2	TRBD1	TGTGCCAGCCTATCCCCCTACCCGTGGACAGGGGTAGGTGGCTACACCTTC	CASLSPYPWTGVGGYTF
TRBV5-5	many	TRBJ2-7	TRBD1	TGTGCCAGCAGCTTTGGGGCGACAGGGGCATATTACGAGCAGTACTTC	CASSFGATGAYYEQYF
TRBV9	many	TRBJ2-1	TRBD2	TGTGCCAGCAGCGTAGAGCGGGGCGGGGGGCCTTACAATGAGCAGTTCTTC	CASSVERGGGPYNEQFF
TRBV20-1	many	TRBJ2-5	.	TGCAGTGCTAGCCTCCGAGGGCAAGAGACCCAGTACTTC	CSASLRGQETQYF
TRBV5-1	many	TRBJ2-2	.	TGCGCCAGCAGCTTGCAGGGGCCCACCGGGGAGCTGTTTTTT	CASSLQGPTGELFF
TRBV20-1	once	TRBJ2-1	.	TGCAGTGCTAGCACCCACAATGAGCAGTTCTTC	CSASTHNEQFF
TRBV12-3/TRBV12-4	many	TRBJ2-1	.	TGTGCCAGCAGTTCCGCCAGGGGGGTAGGGCCCTACAATGAGCAGTTCTTC	CASSSARGVGPYNEQFF
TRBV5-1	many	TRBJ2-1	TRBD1	TGCGCCAGCAGCCCGGTGGACAGGGCGGGCTACAATGAGCAGTTCTTC	CASSPVDRAGYNEQFF
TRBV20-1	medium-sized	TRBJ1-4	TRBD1	TGCAGTGCTAGTGAGGGGACAGGAAATGAAAAACTGTTTTTT	CSASEGTGNEKLFF
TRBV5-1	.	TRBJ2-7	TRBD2	TGCGCCAGCAGCTTGGGGGGGAGGGCAGACGAGCAGTACTTC	CASSLGGRADEQYF
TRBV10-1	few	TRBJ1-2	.	TGCGCCAGCAGTGAGGACAGGAACTATGGCTACACCTTC	CASSEDRNYGYTF
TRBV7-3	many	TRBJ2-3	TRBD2	TGTGCCAGCAGCGCAACTAGCGGGGGGCCAGATACGCAGTATTTT	CASSATSGGPDTQYF
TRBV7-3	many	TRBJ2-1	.	TGTGCCAGCAGCTTCAGCCAGTACAATGAGCAGTTCTTC	CASSFSQYNEQFF
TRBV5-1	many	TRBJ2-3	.	TGCGCCAGCAGCTTACGGCCCACAGATACGCAGTATTTT	CASSLRPTDTQYF
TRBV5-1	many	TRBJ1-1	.	TGCGCCAGCAGTATTGTCGGGCGCCCGACTGAAGCTTTCTTT	CASSIVGRPTEAFF
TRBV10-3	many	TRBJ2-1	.	TGTGCCATCAGTCCCCAGGGGAATCCCCAGTTCTTC	CAISPQGNPQFF
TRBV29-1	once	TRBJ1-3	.	TGCAGCGTCGATACAGGAGTATCTGGAAACACCATATATTTT	CSVDTGVSGNTIYF
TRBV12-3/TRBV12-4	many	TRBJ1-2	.	TGTGCCAGCAGTCAGGGCCACGTTGGCGGCTACACCTTC	CASSQGHVGGYTF
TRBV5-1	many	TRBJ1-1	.	TGCGCCAGCAGCTTGGTTATGAACACTGAAGCTTTCTTT	CASSLVMNTEAFF
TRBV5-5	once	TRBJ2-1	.	TGTGCCAGCAGCTCAGCTTACCTGGACTCCAGGGTCGGGCAACACAATGAGCAGTTCTTC	CASSSAYLDSRVGQHNEQFF
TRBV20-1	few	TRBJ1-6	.	TGCAGTGCTAGGGTTTATAATTCACCCCTCCACTTT	CSARVYNSPLHF
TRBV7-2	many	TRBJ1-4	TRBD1	TGTGCCAGCAGCTTAGCCAGGGGGACGGAAAAACTGTTTTTT	CASSLARGTEKLFF
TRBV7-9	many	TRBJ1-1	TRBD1	TGTGCCAGCAGCACGACAGGGGGCGGTGAAGCTTTCTTT	CASSTTGGGEAFF
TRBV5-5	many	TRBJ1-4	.	TGTGCCAGCACCAGGGACCGTGAAAAACTGTTTTTT	CASTRDREKLFF
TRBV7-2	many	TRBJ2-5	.	TGTGCCAGCAGCTTAGTCAGCGACCAAGCGGAGACCCAGTACTTC	CASSLVSDQAETQYF
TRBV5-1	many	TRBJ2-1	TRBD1	TGCGCCAGCAGCTTGATGGACAGGGGGCGAGATGAGCAGTTCTTC	CASSLMDRGRDEQFF
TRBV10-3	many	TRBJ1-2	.	TGTGCCATCAGTACCGGGCCTAACTATGGCTACACCTTC	CAISTGPNYGYTF
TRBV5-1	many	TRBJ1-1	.	TGCGCCAGCAGCTTGGGGCTTGGGGCTGAAGCTTTCTTT	CASSLGLGAEAFF
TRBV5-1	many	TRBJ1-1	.	TGCGCCAGCAGCTTGGTTTTCGGGGTTAACACTGAAGCTTTCTTT	CASSLVFGVNTEAFF
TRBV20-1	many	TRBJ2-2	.	TGCAGTGCTCAGGAGTTCGCGAACACCGGGGAGCTGTTTTTT	CSAQEFANTGELFF
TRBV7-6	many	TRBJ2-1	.	TGTGCCAGCAGCTTAAGGCCCCGCCAGGTGCCCCACAATGAGCAGTTCTTC	CASSLRPRQVPHNEQFF
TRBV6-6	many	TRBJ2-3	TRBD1	TGTGCCAGCAGTTACCCCGGGACAGGGGCGGGGGCAGATACGCAGTATTTT	CASSYPGTGAGADTQYF
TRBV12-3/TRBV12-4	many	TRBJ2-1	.	TGTGCCAGCAGGCGGGGAGAGGGGACAGCCTACAATGAGCAGTTCTTC	CASRRGEGTAYNEQFF
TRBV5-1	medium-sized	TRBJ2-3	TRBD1	TGCGCCAGCAGCTTACAGGGGGCAGAAGATACGCAGTATTTT	CASSLQGAEDTQYF
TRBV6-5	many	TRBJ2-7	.	TGTGCCAGCAACCCGGATCCGGCGGGCTACGAGCAGTACTTC	CASNPDPAGYEQYF
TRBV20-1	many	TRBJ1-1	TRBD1	TGCAGTGCTTACAGGGGCCAGGGCACTGAAGCTTTCTTT	CSAYRGQGTEAFF
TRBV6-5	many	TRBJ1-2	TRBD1	TGTGCCAGCAGCCTGGTCGGGACAGGGGACTATGGCTACACCTTC	CASSLVGTGDYGYTF
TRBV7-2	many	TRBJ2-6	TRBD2	TGTGCCAGCAGCCTAGTGAGCGGGGGGTTCTCTGGGGCCAACGTCCTGACTTTC	CASSLVSGGFSGANVLTF